The sequence of this T cell receptor beta chain was determined in a study of cytomegalovirus exposure and HLA in healthy donors (dated by TCRdb to 2015 to 2018). Looking at the study overall: An earlier analysis of under 600 of the donors reported about 250 Gb of sequence data and around 120 million unique TCR beta sequences from 150 million to 200 million T cells. High-throughput TCR immunosequencing, statistical association of individual TCRs with disease status, and machine learning were combined to predict cytomegalovirus infection status. In the later analysis, no new phenotypic data were used to find candidate immune exposures; instead, reliance was placed on TCR beta sequences and their occurrence across donors. All discovery cohort repertoires had been generated on a single sequencing platform. Among about 400 genotyped donors of the cohort, an average of approximately 200,000 unique TCR beta nucleotide sequences was sequenced per donor, of which approximately 18% were non-productive. The number of typed donors differed by locus: about 620-630 for A, B, C, DRB1 and DQB1; some 500 for DQA1; some 610 for DPA1; and some 450 for DPB1. Donor age, sex, ethnicity and CMV serostatus were compiled together with the repertoire data. Roughly 300 gigabases of sequencing data and around 80 million unique TCR sequences made up an early release that covered 640 HLA-typed donors. Roughly 5 DR-DQ haplotypes were treated as single units for association and clustering because of strong linkage in the cohort. The study profiled the T cell repertoires of under 850 subjects by immunosequencing and related them to cytomegalovirus serostatus. The aim of the study was to test whether cataloging public T cell receptors could identify signatures of past pathogen exposure. To decide whether each TCR beta V gene segment behaved as functional or pseudogenic, an earlier analysis of over 500 of the donors relied on high-throughput TCR beta sequencing. In a later genetic analysis, genome-wide SNP genotypes for about three fifths of the 666 donors were used, and that subset was treated as a discovery cohort. To study patterns of TCR occurrence, a later analysis re-analyzed previously published TCR beta repertoires from 550 to 800 donors and added high-resolution HLA genotyping. The genetic ancestry cluster associated with self-reported Caucasian donors included over 80% of the 300 to 400 genotyped donors. HLA typing covered class I and class II loci at four-digit resolution. Along with the roughly 670-subject first cohort, a separate validation cohort of over a hundred different subjects was used. On the study overall, not on this receptor specifically: While some public TCRs were present in many individuals, most TCR sequences turned up only very rarely across donors. A later analysis reported that several top co-occurrence clusters appeared linked to parvovirus B19, influenza, CMV and Epstein-Barr virus. Compared with the roughly 670-donor mean, donors in an Asian-associated ancestry cluster had fewer N-insertions in productive TCRs, according to a later genetic analysis. Specific HLA alleles were associated with around 18,000 TCR beta sequences at a false discovery rate of 0.05 in a later analysis. A cluster of highly shared sequence variants was judged likely to be a technical artifact of the sequencing pipeline. When HLA alleles, especially DR and DQ, strongly co-occurred, attributing TCR associations to individual alleles was difficult. In this cohort, only TCR beta chains were sequenced, and detectable features were limited by the absence of alpha or paired-chain data. The only immune exposure information available for the cohort was CMV serostatus. A few of the identified cytomegalovirus-associated TCR beta chains were confirmed in vitro to be specific for cytomegalovirus antigens. A further reported finding was that TCR beta sequences accurately predicted the HLA-A and HLA-B alleles for most subjects in the first cohort. Compared with equally common non-associated chains, HLA-associated TCR beta chains in a later analysis were more clonally expanded and had lower generation probabilities. In a later analysis, the rate of TCR association differed among HLA loci, with DRB1 alleles having the most associated TCRs and HLA-C alleles having the fewest. Because HLA typing was unavailable for some donors at each locus, only the typed subset was used in association tests. The earlier analysis of 587 of the donors excluded some 15 rarely observed V segments, including chromosome 9 orphons, because counts were too low. Linkage disequilibrium might explain the correlated functional status among segregating V segments, but an unknown experimental factor could not be ruled out. The study gave a list of 150 to 200 TCR beta chains associated with cytomegalovirus. The presence/absence analyses assumed that sequencing depth was roughly uniform across donors, and that assumption may not be true. In both the original and validation cohorts, the classifier was reported to diagnose cytomegalovirus status with high specificity and sensitivity. In a later analysis, most CMV-associated TCR beta chains were found to appear HLA-restricted, with HLA associations seemingly driven largely by CMV exposure. A later genetic analysis associated a missense DCLRE1C variant with V-gene and J-gene trimming of TCR beta chains, and an independent cohort replicated the association. The authors suggested that the approach could potentially be generalized to other disease states and immunological phenotypes. In an earlier analysis of approximately 600 of the donors, most TCR beta V segments were observed in productive rearrangements about 87% or about 30% of the time, broadly matching IMGT annotations.

On this clone: There is no known antigen for this receptor. No qualities accompany the bases; no much larger clone lies one base away.

The library was obtained by the immunoSEQ multiplex PCR assay. For the multiplex PCR, a mixture combining 60 forward primers for TCR Vbeta segments and 13 reverse primers for TCR Jbeta segments was used. The CDR3 region of rearranged TCR beta genes was amplified from genomic DNA with a multiplex PCR assay. The Illumina HiSeq System was used to sequence the amplified TCR beta libraries as 87-base-pair reads. As for the original processing: Across the 670 or so repertoires, a later analysis counted 80 million or so unique TCR beta chains, about 10 million of which were shared by at least two donors. Raw reads were error-corrected and collapsed into unique sequences by a nearest-neighbor algorithm in which closely related sequences were merged to remove PCR and sequencing errors. CDR3 sequences were aligned to IMGT reference sequences to assign V, D and J gene segments. For a sequence to be retained, at least a six-nucleotide match to both a V gene segment and a J gene segment was required. Rearrangements were classified as productive when the CDR3 lacked stop codons and remained in frame with V and J, and all other rearrangements were classified as non-productive. Following IMGT convention, CDR3 was defined as the stretch from the second conserved V-encoded cysteine to the conserved J-encoded phenylalanine. The earlier analysis of some 600 of the donors excluded sequences that lacked an unambiguous match to a single V gene segment. An earlier analysis of a few hundred of the donors called V segments functional above 56.7% productive rearrangements and segregating when the between-donor standard deviation exceeded 5%. A statistical classification framework was developed to diagnose cytomegalovirus status using the catalog of TCR beta chain sequences. A later analysis assigned V and J genes by comparing TCR nucleotide sequences with IMGT/GENE-DB human TR gene sequences. In a later analysis, CDR3 sequences and most-parsimonious VDJ recombination scenarios were assigned using the TCRdist pipeline. In a later analysis, every TCR beta chain was defined by the combination of its CDR3 amino acid sequence and its V-gene family, and reads without a unique V-gene family were dropped. In a later analysis, 450 to 600 highly shared, low-generation-probability nucleotide sequences were removed to address suspected cross-contamination and a sequencing artifact. For each public chain, a later analysis derived a clonal expansion index from normalized ranks of inferred template counts within each repertoire. In a later analysis, generation probabilities were computed using a VDJ recombination model fitted to out-of-frame rearrangements, and the results were checked against IGoR. A later analysis scored TCR-TCR, TCR-HLA and TCR-CMV co-occurrence with hypergeometric tests, applying a repertoire-size bias correction to TCR pairs. False discovery rates were estimated in a later analysis by permuting HLA or CMV assignments 20 times. In a later analysis, co-occurring TCRs were grouped using DBSCAN, with TCRdist sequence similarity added in when clustering inside HLA-allele-positive subsets. Repertoires with fewer than 30,000 or more than 120,000 public chains, plus five repertoires with anomalous nucleotide sharing, were excluded from co-occurrence clustering. TCRdb took over this immuneACCESS table, retaining in-frame rearrangements with V and J assigned. Such tables are incomplete; in checked studies, under half of the missing clones stem from an unresolved V gene, and the remainder is unexplained. V and J calls and clone size are given by that table; D and trimming were obtained from the DNA. A total of some 180,000 clones appear in this sample, 82% of them only once. The top ten clonotypes cover less than 2% of the sample.

The cohort was made up of approximately 670 healthy bone marrow donors. All cohort members were sampled while nominally healthy, although unrecorded immune exposures were likely present. The donor tested CMV seronegative and was one of the 352 seronegative cohort members. Every donor gave a peripheral blood sample, and the peripheral blood mononuclear cells from that sample were used for TCR beta sequencing. Genomic DNA extraction from the blood cell samples was performed with the Qiagen DNeasy Blood Extraction Kit. Sequencing was carried out using PBMCs. The sequence was obtained from a man in his forties in good health and CMV-seronegative.

At the DNA level, the sequence is TGTGCCAGCAGCGGGTATTCCGGGACAGGGAACACCGGGGAGCTGTTTTTT. Its product reads: CASSGYSGTGNTGELFF. The chain is encoded by TRBV7-9 joined to TRBJ2-2; the central 8 bases match TRBD1. CDR1 and CDR2 are drawn from the germline V gene (reference sequence): SEHNR, FQNEAQ. The CDR3 goes from the cysteine to the phenylalanine over 17 residues. The DNA shown is the 51-base CDR3, in frame from base 1. Trimming accounts for 5 bases at V and 1 base at J, while the number of junction bases matched to no gene is 9.